One T cell receptor (beta chain) is described in this entry. The target antigen is unknown. These data belong to a study of shared clonotypes between healthy human individuals. Notes on the study in general: Sharing of clonotypes among donors was expected to vary with sequencing depth. Researchers sampled blood only, noting tissue repertoires likely differ.

The material for each subset, its genomic DNA, was split evenly across several immunoSEQ plates. Clones were read by immunoSEQ multiplex PCR, and TCRdb kept only the in-frame ones, dropping some. Seen here are over a million clones, about 84% observed once, and the top ten hold more than 0.5%. CD45RA+ naive and CD45RA-negative memory subsets were separated from CD4+ cells. Sequencing was carried out using memory CD4+ T cells from PBMCs. Subset noted: CD45RA-negative fraction. The source is a man aged 18 to 29 in good health. Some clones in this sample may be carry-over from other donors' samples.

The CDR3 reads CAWSRQNEKLFF. The CDR3 DNA reads TGTGCCTGGAGTAGGCAAAATGAAAAACTGTTTTTT. The chain combines TRBV30 with TRBJ1-4; no firm D call. V was trimmed by 2 bases and J by 5 bases, leaving 6 bases between them. The V gene's germline CDR1 is GTSNPN and CDR2 SVGIG (reference sequence). This CDR3 is 12 amino acids long.